These 20 T cell receptor beta chains came from one sample sequenced in a study of blood T cells in healthy people across ages. Then a second PCR, running about 7 to 11 cycles, was carried out with a sample-barcoded 5' primer and a J-beta primer mix. TCRdb independently ran MiXCR on the 5' RACE reads; one entry per CDR3 protein. The repertoire includes around 650,000 distinct CDR3 sequences, approximately 30% of them detected once, and over 15% sits in the top ten. Sequenced: blood. All receptors come from a woman of 80 years or more in good health.

This clonotype was detected only a few times. The rearrangement joins TRBV12-3 or TRBV12-4 to TRBJ1-1; 7 bases align to TRBD1. Trimming removed 7 bases from V and 0 bases from J; junction bases left unmatched: 8. CDR3 length: 15 amino acids. CDR3 amino acids: CASTSLQGMNTEAFF. CDR3 DNA: TGTGCCAGCACCAGCCTACAGGGGATGAACACTGAAGCTTTCTTT.

This clonotype has only a few counts. This may arise from a read error, as a much more abundant clone is one base away. The chain uses TRBV5-1 and TRBJ2-7; 8 nucleotides align to TRBD1. V trimming: 3 bases; J trimming: 1 base; junction bases outside the gene matches: 9. Germline loops: CDR1 SGHRS, CDR2 YFSETQ. The CDR3 spans 16 residues. CDR3 coding DNA: TGCGCCAGCAGCTCCTCCCGGACAGGGCCGTCCTACGAGCAGTACTTC. This gives the protein CASSSSRTGPSYEQYF.

This clonotype came up a few times. The gene calls are TRBV6-6 and TRBJ1-5; TRBD1 matches at 11 bases. The CDR3 covers 17 residues. The trim removed 6 bases at V and 2 bases at J, leaving 9 bases unmatched. Germline lookup yields CDR1 MNHNY and CDR2 SVGAGI (reference sequence). The chain's CDR3 is CASSPGQGGVGNQPQHF. CDR3 DNA sequence: TGTGCCAGCAGCCCGGGACAGGGGGGCGTTGGCAATCAGCCCCAGCATTTT.

V usage is TRBV9 and J usage is TRBJ1-1; maybe TRBD1 (6 bases). This CDR3 spans 15 amino acids. Germline loops: CDR1 SGDLS, CDR2 YYNGEE. V lost 4 bases and J 5 bases, leaving 18 bases between the germline ends. The CDR3 DNA is TGTGCCAGCAGCCCAACGGACAGCAGGAAGACTGAAGCTTTCTTT. The encoded protein is CASSPTDSRKTEAFF.

The table lists this clonotype with many counts. The chain couples TRBV5-1 to TRBJ2-5; no firm D call. The germline V gene encodes CDR1 SGHRS and CDR2 YFSETQ. CDR3 length equals 15 residues. V was shortened by 0 bases and J by 7 bases, with 16 bases between the two germline ends. CDR3 region: CASSLEGPPSGTQYF. DNA of the CDR3: TGCGCCAGCAGCTTGGAAGGGCCCCCCTCGGGGACCCAGTACTTC. Full variable domain (remainder filled in from reference TRBV5-1 and TRBJ2-5): KAGVTQTPRYLIKTRGQQVTLSCSPISGHRSVSWYQQTPGQGLQFLFEYFSETQRNKGNFPGRFSGRQFSNSRSEMNVSTLELGDSALYLCASSLEGPPSGTQYFGPGTRLLVL.

This clonotype was counted many times. The chain's CDR3 is CASSLASGRGTETQYF. In DNA form, the CDR3 reads TGTGCCAGCAGCTTAGCCAGCGGCCGGGGCACAGAGACCCAGTACTTC. J is TRBJ2-5 and V is TRBV7-2, with D perhaps TRBD1 or TRBD2 (5 bases each). This CDR3 contains 16 residues. The V end lost 0 bases, the J end lost 4 bases, and 15 bases lay between the germline ends. The V gene's germline CDR1 is SGHTA and CDR2 FQGNSA.

Turning to this clonotype: A read error is possible here, since a much larger clone lies one base away. The chain combines TRBV24-1 with TRBJ2-3, with a possible D match to TRBD1 (5 bases). CDR1 and CDR2 (germline): KGHDR, SFDVKD. This CDR3 spans 15 amino acids. CDR3 sequence reads: CAASDPLGGTDTQYF. As DNA, the CDR3 is TGTGCCGCCAGTGATCCTCTAGGGGGCACAGATACGCAGTATTTT.

This clonotype showed up many times. This chain links TRBV3-1 with TRBJ1-5, with D tentatively TRBD1 (5 bases). The CDR3 consists of 15 residues. Germline CDR1 and CDR2: LGHDT and YNNKEL (reference sequence). The V end was cut by 1 base, the J end by 1 base, with 8 bases between. The CDR3 sequence: CASSQVRDSNQPQHF. In DNA, the CDR3 is TGTGCCAGCAGCCAAGTTCGGGACAGCAATCAGCCCCAGCATTTT.

In the case of this clonotype: One base away lies a much larger clone, so this may be a sequencing read error. The V call is TRBV10-3, the J call TRBJ1-1, with D unclear. The CDR3 runs to 14 residues. In germline, CDR1 is ENHRY, CDR2 SYGVKD. The V end was cut by 4 bases, the J end by 1 base, with 10 bases between. The CDR3 protein is CAISGREPNTEAFF. Written as DNA, the CDR3 is TGTGCCATCAGTGGAAGGGAGCCGAACACTGAAGCTTTCTTT.

This clonotype was seen repeatedly, ten times or more. The rearrangement links TRBV11-3 to TRBJ2-7, with TRBD1 matching 9 bases. Losses at the gene ends were 0 bases for V and 4 bases for J; bases not matched to a gene: 10. CDR3 size: 17 residues. Germline lookup yields CDR1 SGHNT and CDR2 YENEEA. This chain's CDR3 is CASSLDLFGQGTYEQYF. DNA of the CDR3: TGTGCCAGCAGCTTAGATCTTTTCGGACAGGGGACATACGAGCAGTACTTC.

CDR3 nucleotide sequence: TGTGCCAGCAGCCAAGAGAAGCTAGCGGGGGGCCTGTGGGAGACCCAGTACTTC. Encoded protein: CASSQEKLAGGLWETQYF. V is TRBV3-1 and J is TRBJ2-5; 11 bases fit TRBD2. This CDR3 region has 18 residues. Losses at the gene ends were 0 bases for V and 5 bases for J; bases not matched to a gene: 11. Germline V CDR1 and CDR2: LGHDT, YNNKEL (reference sequence).

The genes are TRBV27 and TRBJ2-1; the D call may be TRBD1 or TRBD2 (5 bases each). Trimming took off 6 bases at V and 3 bases at J, with 12 bases between the two ends. Germline CDR1 and CDR2: MNHEY and SMNVEV (reference sequence). The CDR3 loop spans 14 amino acids. CDR3 DNA sequence: TGTGCCAGCAGCCCCGGGACCAGCTACAATGAGCAGTTCTTC. It yields the protein CASSPGTSYNEQFF.

In this sample, this clonotype turned up many times. The rearrangement links TRBV29-1 to TRBJ1-1, with D possibly being TRBD1 (6 bases). Trimming stripped 4 bases from V and 6 bases from J, with 12 bases between. The CDR3 consists of 12 residues. Germline V CDR1 and CDR2: SQVTM, ANQGSEA. CDR3 protein: CSVVGGGAEAFF. The CDR3 DNA is TGCAGCGTTGTAGGAGGGGGGGCTGAAGCTTTCTTT.

V is TRBV5-1 and J is TRBJ2-7, with TRBD1 as a possible D gene (6 bases). Trimming removed 2 bases from V and 3 bases from J, with 12 bases in between. CDR3 length: 14 amino acids. The germline CDR1 and CDR2 sequences are SGHRS and YFSETQ. The CDR3 region has the DNA TGCGCCAGCAGCTTTACAGGGACCCTCTACGAGCAGTACTTC. Amino acid sequence: CASSFTGTLYEQYF.

Worth noting for this clonotype: One junction end disagrees with the germline gene, perhaps due to a read error. This chain connects TRBV28 to TRBJ2-7, with 8 positions matching TRBD1. CDR1 is MDHEN and CDR2 is SYDVKM in the germline V gene. The CDR3 extends over 15 amino acids. The CDR3 nucleotides are TGTGCCTGCAGCCCCACCGGACAGGGCTACTACGAGCAGTACTTC. This encodes CACSPTGQGYYEQYF.

Points on this clonotype: A much bigger clone sits one base away, suggesting this may be a read error. The V gene is TRBV6-6, the J gene TRBJ2-7; TRBD1 aligns across 9 bases. Looked up from germline, CDR1 is MNHNY and CDR2 is SVGAGI (reference sequence). The CDR3 is 16 amino acids. In DNA, the CDR3 is TGTGCCAGTCTCGAGGTGGGGACAGGGAAGAGAGGCGAGCGGTACTTC. It is translated as CASLEVGTGKRGERYF.

This clonotype was recorded many times. This chain links TRBV5-1 with TRBJ2-7; tentatively, D is TRBD1 (6 bases). Between the trimmed V and J ends, which lost 1 base and 5 bases, there was a span of 13 bases. The germline V gene encodes CDR1 SGHRS and CDR2 YFSETQ. CDR3 size: 14 residues. The CDR3 protein is CASSLSQGSNEQYF. Written as DNA, the CDR3 is TGCGCCAGCAGCTTGAGCCAGGGGTCGAACGAGCAGTACTTC.

This clonotype was detected ten times or more. The rearrangement uses TRBV30 and TRBJ2-3; tentatively, D is TRBD2 (7 bases). The CDR3 extends over 14 amino acids. The V end was cut by 7 bases, the J end by 4 bases, with 18 bases between. The V gene's germline CDR1 is GTSNPN and CDR2 SVGIG (reference sequence). The CDR3 nucleotides read TGTGCCTCCCTGCTTGGGGGGGCGGCAGATACGCAGTATTTT. Amino acid sequence: CASLLGGAADTQYF.

The rearrangement joins TRBV6-1 to TRBJ2-3; D assignment may be TRBD1 or TRBD2 (5 bases each). This CDR3 comprises 18 residues. V lost 5 bases and J 0 bases, leaving 21 bases between the germline ends. In germline, CDR1 is MNHNS, CDR2 SASEGT. The CDR3 loop is CASSPPIAGTPSTDTQYF. The CDR3 region has the DNA TGTGCCAGCAGTCCTCCAATAGCAGGGACGCCTAGCACAGATACGCAGTATTTT.

This clonotype was found many times. This chain uses TRBV7-9 with TRBJ2-5; D gene unclear. The CDR3 extends over 13 amino acids. The germline gives CDR1 SEHNR, CDR2 FQNEAQ (reference sequence). Trimming cost V 5 bases and J 5 bases, with 12 bases left between them. The CDR3 bases are TGTGCCAGCAGCCCTGGCGTGGAGGAGACCCAGTACTTC. Amino acids: CASSPGVEETQYF.